This entry lists 5 T cell receptor beta chains sequenced from one sample in a study of cytomegalovirus exposure and HLA in healthy donors. Primers for the PCR totalled 60 Vbeta and 13 Jbeta. This table comes from immunoSEQ multiplex PCR, and its TCRdb copy is limited to in-frame clones, with some not included. Of some 180,000 clones in the sample, roughly three quarters were seen once. Sequences were obtained from PBMCs. The receptors come from a woman in her 30s in good health and CMV-seropositive.

The chain employs TRBV5-1 and TRBJ1-5; D is uncertain. V lost 4 bases and J lost 7, with 15 bases in between. Germline V gives CDR1 SGHRS, CDR2 YFSETQ. The CDR3 length is 14 residues. CDR3: CASSPLGRHQPQHF. The DNA for the CDR3 is TGCGCCAGCAGCCCCCTAGGAAGGCACCAGCCCCAGCATTTT.

The rearrangement links TRBV6-5 to TRBJ2-5; possibly TRBD1 for D (6 bases). V dropped 4 bases and J dropped 2 bases, with 17 bases sitting between them. The germline gives CDR1 MNHEY, CDR2 SVGAGI. There are 16 residues in the CDR3. The DNA for the CDR3 is TGTGCCAGCAGTTTCCCCCTAGGGGGACCACAAGAGACCCAGTACTTC. Its translation is CASSFPLGGPQETQYF.

V usage is TRBV4-2 and J usage is TRBJ2-1, with TRBD2 matching over 10 bases. Germline V gene data show CDR1 as LGHNA and CDR2 as YNFKEQ. The CDR3 runs to 17 residues. Trimming took 4 bases from V and 8 from J; bases not matched to a gene: 14. The CDR3 loop is CASSPLQAGGPLDEQFF. CDR3 nucleotide sequence: TGTGCCAGCAGCCCATTACAAGCGGGGGGGCCGTTGGATGAGCAGTTCTTC.

This clone was recorded only once. The V call is TRBV6-5, the J call TRBJ1-4; D is unclear. Trimming stripped 6 bases from V and 6 bases from J, with 5 bases between. Germline V gene lookup returns CDR1 MNHEY and CDR2 SVGAGI. The CDR3 extends over 11 amino acids. CDR3 amino acids: CASRRDEKLFF. CDR3 nucleotides: TGTGCCAGCAGGAGGGATGAAAAACTGTTTTTT.

This chain uses TRBV7-9 with TRBJ2-7, with 10 bases that match TRBD2. The trim removed 3 bases at V and 7 bases at J, leaving 6 bases unmatched. Germline V gene sequence: CDR1 SEHNR, CDR2 FQNEAQ (reference sequence). This CDR3 comprises 14 residues. The CDR3 sequence is CASSFSGGLGEQYF. The CDR3 bases are TGTGCCAGCAGCTTTAGCGGGGGGCTTGGGGAGCAGTACTTC.